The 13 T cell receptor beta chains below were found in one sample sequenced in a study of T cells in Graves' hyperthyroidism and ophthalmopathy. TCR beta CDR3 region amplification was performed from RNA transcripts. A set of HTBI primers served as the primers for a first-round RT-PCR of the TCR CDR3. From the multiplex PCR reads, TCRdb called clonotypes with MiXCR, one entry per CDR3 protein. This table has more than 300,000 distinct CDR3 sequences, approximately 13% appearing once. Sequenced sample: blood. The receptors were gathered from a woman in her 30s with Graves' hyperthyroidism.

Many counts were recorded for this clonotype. The CDR3 loop is CASVRDRTYEQYF. CDR3 DNA: TGTGCCAGCGTCCGGGACAGGACCTACGAGCAGTACTTC. The chain employs TRBV28 and TRBJ2-7, with 8 bases that match TRBD1. This CDR3 region has 13 residues. Trimming at V came to 8 bases and at J to 2 bases, leaving 5 bases not matched to a gene. Germline CDR1 MDHEN, CDR2 SYDVKM.

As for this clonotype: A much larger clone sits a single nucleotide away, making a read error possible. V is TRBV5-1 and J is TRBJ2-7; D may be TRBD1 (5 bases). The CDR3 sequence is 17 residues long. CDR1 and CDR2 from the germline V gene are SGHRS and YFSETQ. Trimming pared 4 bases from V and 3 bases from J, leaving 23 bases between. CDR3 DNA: TGCGCCAGCAGCCTTTCATTAGACAGCATCAGCCTCTACGAGCAGTACTTC. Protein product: CASSLSLDSISLYEQYF.

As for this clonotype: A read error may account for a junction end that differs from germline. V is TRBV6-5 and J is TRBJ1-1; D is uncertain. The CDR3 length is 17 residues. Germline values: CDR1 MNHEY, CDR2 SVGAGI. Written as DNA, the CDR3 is TGTGCCCGCAGTTACCCGAGCCGACGGCCCATGAACACTGAAGCTTTCTTT. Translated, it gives CARSYPSRRPMNTEAFF.

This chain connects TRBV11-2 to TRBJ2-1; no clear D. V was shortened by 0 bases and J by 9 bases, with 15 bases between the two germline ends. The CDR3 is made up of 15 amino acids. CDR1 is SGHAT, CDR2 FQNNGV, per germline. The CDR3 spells CASSLDLASLGEQFF. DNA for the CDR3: TGTGCCAGCAGCTTAGATCTGGCCAGCCTGGGTGAGCAGTTCTTC.

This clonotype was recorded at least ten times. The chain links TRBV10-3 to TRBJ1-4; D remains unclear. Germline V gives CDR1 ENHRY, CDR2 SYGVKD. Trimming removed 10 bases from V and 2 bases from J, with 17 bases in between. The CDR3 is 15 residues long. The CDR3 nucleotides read TGTGCCACCCGAGCGGCGTTGGCCACTAATGAAAAACTGTTTTTT. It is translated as CATRAALATNEKLFF.

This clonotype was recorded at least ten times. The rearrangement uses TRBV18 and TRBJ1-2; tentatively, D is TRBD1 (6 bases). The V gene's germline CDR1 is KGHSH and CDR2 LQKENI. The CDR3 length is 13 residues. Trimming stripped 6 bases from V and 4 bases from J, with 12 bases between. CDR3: CASSPQDSYGYTF. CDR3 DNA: TGTGCCAGCTCGCCCCAGGACAGCTATGGCTACACCTTC.

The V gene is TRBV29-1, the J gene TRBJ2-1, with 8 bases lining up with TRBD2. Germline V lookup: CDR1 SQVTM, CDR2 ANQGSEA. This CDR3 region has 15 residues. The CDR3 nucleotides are TGCAGTGACATTGATGCGACTAGCGAGGACAATGAGCAGTTCTTC. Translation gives CSDIDATSEDNEQFF.

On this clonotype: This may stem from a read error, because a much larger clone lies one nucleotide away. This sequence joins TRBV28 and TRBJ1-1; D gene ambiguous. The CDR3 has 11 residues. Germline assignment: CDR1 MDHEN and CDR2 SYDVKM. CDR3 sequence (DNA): TGTGCCAGCGGTTTCAGCACTGAAGCTTTCTTT. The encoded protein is CASGFSTEAFF.

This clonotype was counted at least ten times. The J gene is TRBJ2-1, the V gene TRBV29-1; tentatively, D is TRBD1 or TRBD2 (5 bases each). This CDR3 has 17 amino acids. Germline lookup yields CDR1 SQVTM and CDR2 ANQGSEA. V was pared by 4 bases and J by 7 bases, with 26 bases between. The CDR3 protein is CSVVRPTGTGRRNEQFF. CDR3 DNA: TGCAGCGTTGTACGCCCTACCGGGACGGGCAGGAGGAATGAGCAGTTCTTC.

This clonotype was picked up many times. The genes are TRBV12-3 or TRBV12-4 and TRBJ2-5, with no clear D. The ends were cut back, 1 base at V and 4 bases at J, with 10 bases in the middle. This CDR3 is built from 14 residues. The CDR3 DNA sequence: TGTGCCAGCAGTTTAGACGCTGGCGGAGAGACCCAGTACTTC. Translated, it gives CASSLDAGGETQYF.

The DNA of the CDR3 is TGTGCCACGGGCGACAGGGAAGAGACCCAGTACTTC. Translated: CATGDREETQYF. The chain carries TRBV24-1 and TRBJ2-5; TRBD1 matches 7 bases. Germline trimming cut 10 bases from V and 3 bases from J; bases unmatched to any gene: 4. Germline V lookup: CDR1 KGHDR, CDR2 SFDVKD. CDR3 length: 12 amino acids.

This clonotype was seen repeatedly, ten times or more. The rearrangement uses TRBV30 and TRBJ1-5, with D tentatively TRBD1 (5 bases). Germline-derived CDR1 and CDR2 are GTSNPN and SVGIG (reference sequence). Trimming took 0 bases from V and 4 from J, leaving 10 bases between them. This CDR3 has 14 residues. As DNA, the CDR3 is TGTGCCTGGAGTGTTGGGGCGGATAATCAGCCCCAGCATTTT. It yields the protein CAWSVGADNQPQHF.

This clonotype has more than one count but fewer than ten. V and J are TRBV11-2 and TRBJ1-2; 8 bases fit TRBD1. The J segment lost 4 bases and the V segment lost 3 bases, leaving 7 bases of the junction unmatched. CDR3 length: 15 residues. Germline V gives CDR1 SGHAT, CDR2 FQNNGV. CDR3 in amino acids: CASSLTGDYAYGYTF. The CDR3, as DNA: TGTGCCAGCAGCTTGACAGGGGATTATGCCTATGGCTACACCTTC.